This TCR beta chain was sequenced in a study of shared clonotypes between healthy human individuals. This CDR3 region has 15 residues. V lost 7 bases, J lost 0 bases, and 12 bases lay in between. Germline V lookup: CDR1 MNHEY, CDR2 SVGAGI. This table comes from immunoSEQ multiplex PCR, and its TCRdb copy is limited to in-frame clones, with some not included. The data show about a million clones, roughly 70% seen once. This receptor was identified in a man between 18 and 29 years old in good health. Sequenced input: memory CD4+ T cells sorted from blood. Subset noted: CD45RA-negative fraction. The chain employs TRBV6-5 and TRBJ2-2; tentatively, D is TRBD1 or TRBD2 (5 bases each). The CDR3 DNA reads as TGTGCCAGCACCCGGGACGCGACGAACACCGGGGAGCTGTTTTTT. Its protein product is CASTRDATNTGELFF.